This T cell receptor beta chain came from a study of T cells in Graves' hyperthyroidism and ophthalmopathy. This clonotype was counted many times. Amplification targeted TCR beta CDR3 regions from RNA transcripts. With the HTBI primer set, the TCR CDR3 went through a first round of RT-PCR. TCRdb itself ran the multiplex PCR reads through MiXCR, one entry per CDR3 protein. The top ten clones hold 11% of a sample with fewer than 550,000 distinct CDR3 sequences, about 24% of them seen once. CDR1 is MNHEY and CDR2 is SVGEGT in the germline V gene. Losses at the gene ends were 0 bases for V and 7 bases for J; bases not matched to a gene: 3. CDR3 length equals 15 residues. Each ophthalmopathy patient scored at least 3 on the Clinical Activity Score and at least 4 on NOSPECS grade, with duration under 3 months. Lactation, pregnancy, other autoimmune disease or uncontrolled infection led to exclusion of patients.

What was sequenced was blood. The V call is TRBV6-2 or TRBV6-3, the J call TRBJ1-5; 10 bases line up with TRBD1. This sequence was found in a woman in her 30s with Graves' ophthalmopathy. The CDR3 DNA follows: TGTGCCAGCAGTTACTCGGGACAGGGGTGGCAGCCCCAGCATTTT. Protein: CASSYSGQGWQPQHF.